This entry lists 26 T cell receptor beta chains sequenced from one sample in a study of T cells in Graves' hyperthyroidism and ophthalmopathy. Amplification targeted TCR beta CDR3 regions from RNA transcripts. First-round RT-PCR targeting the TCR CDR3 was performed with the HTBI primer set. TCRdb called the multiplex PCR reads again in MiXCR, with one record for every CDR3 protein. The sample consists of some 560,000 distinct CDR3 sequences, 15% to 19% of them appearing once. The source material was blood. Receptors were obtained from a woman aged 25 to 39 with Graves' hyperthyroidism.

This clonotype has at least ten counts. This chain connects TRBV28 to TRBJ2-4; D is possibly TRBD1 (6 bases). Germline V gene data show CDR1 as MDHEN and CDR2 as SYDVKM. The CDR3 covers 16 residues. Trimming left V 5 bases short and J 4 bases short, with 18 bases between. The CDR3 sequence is CASSLRPGQTKNIQYF. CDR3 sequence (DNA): TGTGCCAGCAGTCTTCGGCCCGGACAGACTAAAAACATTCAGTACTTC.

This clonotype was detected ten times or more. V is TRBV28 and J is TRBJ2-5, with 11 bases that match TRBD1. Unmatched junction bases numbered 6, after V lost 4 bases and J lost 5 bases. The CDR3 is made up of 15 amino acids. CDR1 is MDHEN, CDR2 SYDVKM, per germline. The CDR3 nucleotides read TGTGCCAGCAGTTCTCCCGGACAGGGGGCTGAGACCCAGTACTTC. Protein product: CASSSPGQGAETQYF. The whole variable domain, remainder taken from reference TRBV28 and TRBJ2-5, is DVKVTQSSRYLVKRTGEKVFLECVQDMDHENMFWYRQDPGLGLRLIYFSYDVKMKEKGDIPEGYSVSREKKERFSLILESASTNQTSMYLCASSSPGQGAETQYFGPGTRLLVL.

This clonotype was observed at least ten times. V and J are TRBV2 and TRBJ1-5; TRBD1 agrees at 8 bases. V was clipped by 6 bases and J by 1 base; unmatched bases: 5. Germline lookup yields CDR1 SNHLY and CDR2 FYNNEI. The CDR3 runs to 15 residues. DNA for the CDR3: TGTGCCAGCAGGGAGGACAGGGTAAGCAATCAGCCCCAGCATTTT. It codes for CASREDRVSNQPQHF.

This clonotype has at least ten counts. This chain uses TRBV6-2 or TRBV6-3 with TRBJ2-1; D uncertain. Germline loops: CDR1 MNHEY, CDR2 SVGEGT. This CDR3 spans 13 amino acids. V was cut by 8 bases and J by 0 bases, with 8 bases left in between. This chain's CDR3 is CASAKSSYNEQFF. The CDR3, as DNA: TGTGCCAGCGCTAAGAGCTCCTACAATGAGCAGTTCTTC.

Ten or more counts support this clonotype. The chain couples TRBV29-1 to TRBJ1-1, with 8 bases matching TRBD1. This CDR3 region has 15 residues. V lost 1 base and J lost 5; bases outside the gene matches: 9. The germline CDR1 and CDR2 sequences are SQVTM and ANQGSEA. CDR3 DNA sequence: TGCAGCGTTGAAGTATCCTGGACAGGGTTGACTGAAGCTTTCTTT. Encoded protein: CSVEVSWTGLTEAFF. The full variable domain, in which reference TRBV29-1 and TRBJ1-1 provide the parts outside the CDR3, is SAVISQKPSRDICQRGTSLTIQCQVDSQVTMMFWYRQQPGQSLTLIATANQGSEATYESGFVIDKFPISRPNLTFSTLTVSNMSPEDSSIYLCSVEVSWTGLTEAFFGQGTRLTVV.

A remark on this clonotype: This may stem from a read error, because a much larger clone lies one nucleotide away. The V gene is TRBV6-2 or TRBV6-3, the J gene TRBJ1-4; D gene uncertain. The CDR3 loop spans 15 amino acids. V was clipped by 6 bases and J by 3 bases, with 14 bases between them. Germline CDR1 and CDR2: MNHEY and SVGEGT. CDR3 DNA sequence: TGTGCCAGCAGCCGATGGGAGTTCGCTAATGAAAAACTGTTTTTT. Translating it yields CASSRWEFANEKLFF.

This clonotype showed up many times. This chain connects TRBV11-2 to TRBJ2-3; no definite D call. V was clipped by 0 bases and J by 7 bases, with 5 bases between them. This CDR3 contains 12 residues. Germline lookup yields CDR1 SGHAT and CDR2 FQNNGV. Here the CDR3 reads CASSLDRNTQYF. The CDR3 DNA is TGTGCCAGCAGCTTAGATCGGAATACGCAGTATTTT.

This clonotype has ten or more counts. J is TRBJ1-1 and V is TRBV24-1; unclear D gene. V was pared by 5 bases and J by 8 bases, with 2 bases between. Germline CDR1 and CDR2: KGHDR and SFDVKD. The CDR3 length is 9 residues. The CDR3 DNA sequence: TGTGCCACCAGTGGGGAAGCTTTCTTT. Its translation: CATSGEAFF.

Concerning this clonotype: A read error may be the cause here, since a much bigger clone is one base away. CDR3 residues: CASSPTGREQYF. The CDR3 DNA reads TGTGCCAGCAGCCCAACGGGACGCGAGCAGTACTTC. The rearrangement joins TRBV27 to TRBJ2-7; TRBD1 or TRBD2 may be the D gene (5 bases each). This CDR3 region has 12 residues. The germline V and J ends were trimmed by 6 bases and 6 bases, with 12 bases remaining between them. Per the germline V gene, CDR1 is MNHEY and CDR2 is SMNVEV (reference sequence).

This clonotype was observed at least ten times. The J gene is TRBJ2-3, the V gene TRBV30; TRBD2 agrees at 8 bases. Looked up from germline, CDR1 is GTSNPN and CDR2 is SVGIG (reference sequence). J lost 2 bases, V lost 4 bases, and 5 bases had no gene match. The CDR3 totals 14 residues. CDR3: CAWNSGNPTDTQYF. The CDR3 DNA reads TGTGCCTGGAATAGCGGGAATCCCACAGATACGCAGTATTTT.

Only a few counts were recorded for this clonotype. In nucleotides, the CDR3 is TGTGCCAGCAGTCCTCATGAGGGACCCCTCCACTTT. Its translation is CASSPHEGPLHF. The gene calls are TRBV7-9 and TRBJ1-6; D ambiguous. The CDR3 has 12 amino acids. Trimming pared 6 bases from V and 12 bases from J, leaving 12 bases between. The germline gives CDR1 SEHNR, CDR2 FQNEAQ (reference sequence).

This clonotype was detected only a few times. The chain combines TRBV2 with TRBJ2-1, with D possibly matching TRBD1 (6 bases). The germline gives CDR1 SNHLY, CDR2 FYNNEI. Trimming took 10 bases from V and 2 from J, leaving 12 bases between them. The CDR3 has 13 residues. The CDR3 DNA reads TGTGCCACCCCAGGGGTAACCTACAATGAGCAGTTCTTC. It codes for CATPGVTYNEQFF.

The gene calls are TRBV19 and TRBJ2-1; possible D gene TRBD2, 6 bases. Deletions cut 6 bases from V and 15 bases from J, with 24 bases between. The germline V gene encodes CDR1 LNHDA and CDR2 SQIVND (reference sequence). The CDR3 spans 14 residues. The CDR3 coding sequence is TGTGCCAGTAGATATCGGGGAGGTAGGGAACGGATGTTCTTC. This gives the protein CASRYRGGRERMFF. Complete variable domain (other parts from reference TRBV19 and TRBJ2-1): DGGITQSPKYLFRKEGQNVTLSCEQNLNHDAMYWYRQDPGQGLRLIYYSQIVNDFQKGDIAEGYSVSREKKESFPLTVTSAQKNPTAFYLCASRYRGGRERMFFGPGTRLTVL.

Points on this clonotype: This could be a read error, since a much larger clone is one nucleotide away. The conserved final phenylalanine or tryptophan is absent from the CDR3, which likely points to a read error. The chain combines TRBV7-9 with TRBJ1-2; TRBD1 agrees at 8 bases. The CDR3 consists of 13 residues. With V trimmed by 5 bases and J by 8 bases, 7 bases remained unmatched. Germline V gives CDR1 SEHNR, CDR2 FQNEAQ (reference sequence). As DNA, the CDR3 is TGTGCCAGCAGCGGACAGGGAACGTTCGGCTACACCATC. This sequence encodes CASSGQGTFGYTI.

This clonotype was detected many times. The CDR3 DNA follows: TGCAGTGCTAAGAGCGGGTTCTCCTACGAGCAGTACTTC. Encoded protein: CSAKSGFSYEQYF. V usage is TRBV20-1 and J usage is TRBJ2-7; TRBD2 might be the D (6 bases). Trimming removed 4 bases from V and 0 bases from J, with 10 bases in between. Germline V CDR1 and CDR2: DFQATT, SNEGSKA (reference sequence). This CDR3 comprises 13 residues.

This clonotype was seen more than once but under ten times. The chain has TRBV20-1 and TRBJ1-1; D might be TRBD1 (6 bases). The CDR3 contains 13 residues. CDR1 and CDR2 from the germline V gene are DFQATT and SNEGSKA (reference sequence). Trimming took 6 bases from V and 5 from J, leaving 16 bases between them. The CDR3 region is CSAYDRRWTEAFF. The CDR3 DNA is TGCAGTGCCTACGACAGGCGGTGGACTGAAGCTTTCTTT.

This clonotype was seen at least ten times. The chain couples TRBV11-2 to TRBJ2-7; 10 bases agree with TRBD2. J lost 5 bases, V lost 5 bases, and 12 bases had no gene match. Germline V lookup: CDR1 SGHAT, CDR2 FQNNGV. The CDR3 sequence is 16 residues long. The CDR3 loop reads CASSRWYSGRADEQYF. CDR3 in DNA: TGTGCCAGCAGCCGTTGGTACAGCGGGAGGGCGGACGAGCAGTACTTC. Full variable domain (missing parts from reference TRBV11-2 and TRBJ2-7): EAGVAQSPRYKIIEKRQSVAFWCNPISGHATLYWYQQILGQGPKLLIQFQNNGVVDDSQLPKDRFSAERLKGVDSTLKIQPAKLEDSAVYLCASSRWYSGRADEQYFGPGTRLTVT.

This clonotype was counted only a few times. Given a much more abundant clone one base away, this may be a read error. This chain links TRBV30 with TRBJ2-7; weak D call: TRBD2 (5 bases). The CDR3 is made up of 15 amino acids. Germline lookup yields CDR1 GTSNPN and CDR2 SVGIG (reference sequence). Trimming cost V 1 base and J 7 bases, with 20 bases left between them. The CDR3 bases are TGTGCCTGGAGTGCCGCCAGGTTCGCGACGGGAGAGCAGTACTTC. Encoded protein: CAWSAARFATGEQYF. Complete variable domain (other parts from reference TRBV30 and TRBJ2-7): SQTIHQWPATLVQPVGSPLSLECTVEGTSNPNLYWYRQAAGRGLQLLFYSVGIGQISSEVPQNLSASRPQDRQFILSSKKLLLSDSGFYLCAWSAARFATGEQYFGPGTRLTVT.

This chain's CDR3 is CASSEYRGATNEKLFF. The CDR3 DNA follows: TGTGCCAGCAGTGAATACCGGGGCGCAACTAATGAAAAACTGTTTTTT. The J gene is TRBJ1-4, the V gene TRBV6-1; weak D call: TRBD1 (5 bases). Germline assignment: CDR1 MNHNS and CDR2 SASEGT. There are 16 residues in the CDR3. The ends were cut back, 2 bases at V and 0 bases at J, with 10 bases in the middle.

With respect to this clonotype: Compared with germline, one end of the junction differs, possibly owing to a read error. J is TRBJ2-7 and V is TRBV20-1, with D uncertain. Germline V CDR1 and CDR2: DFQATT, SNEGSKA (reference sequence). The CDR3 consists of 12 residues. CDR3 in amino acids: CSASWVSFEQYF. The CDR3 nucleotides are TGCAGTGCTAGCTGGGTTTCCTTCGAGCAGTACTTC.

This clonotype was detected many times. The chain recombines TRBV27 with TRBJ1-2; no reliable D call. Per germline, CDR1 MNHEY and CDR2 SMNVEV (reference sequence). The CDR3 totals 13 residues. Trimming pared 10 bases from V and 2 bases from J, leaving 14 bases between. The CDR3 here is CATGRGLNYGYTF. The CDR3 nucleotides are TGTGCCACCGGCCGAGGGCTAAACTATGGCTACACCTTC.

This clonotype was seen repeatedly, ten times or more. CDR3 coding DNA: TGCAGTGCTTTACCTCGACGGGACCAAACCTACGAGCAGTACTTC. Translation gives CSALPRRDQTYEQYF. The chain links TRBV20-1 to TRBJ2-7; D tentatively reads TRBD1 or TRBD2 (5 bases each). Trimming took off 5 bases at V and 2 bases at J, with 19 bases between the two ends. This CDR3 comprises 15 residues. Germline V gene data show CDR1 as DFQATT and CDR2 as SNEGSKA (reference sequence).

CDR3 in amino acids: CATFLRSSGSAYNEQFF. CDR3 DNA sequence: TGTGCCACCTTCCTCCGATCCAGCGGGAGTGCCTACAATGAGCAGTTCTTC. The V gene is TRBV27, the J gene TRBJ2-1; 8 nucleotides match TRBD2. The CDR3 totals 17 residues. Germline CDR1 MNHEY, CDR2 SMNVEV (reference sequence). Trimming took 10 bases from V and 2 from J; bases not matched to a gene: 16.

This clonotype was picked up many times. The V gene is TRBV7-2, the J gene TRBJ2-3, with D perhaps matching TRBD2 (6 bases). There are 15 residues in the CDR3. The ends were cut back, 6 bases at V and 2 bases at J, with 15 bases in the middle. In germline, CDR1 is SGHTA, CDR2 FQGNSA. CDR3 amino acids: CASSAGLPNTDTQYF. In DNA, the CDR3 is TGTGCCAGCAGTGCGGGACTTCCGAACACAGATACGCAGTATTTT. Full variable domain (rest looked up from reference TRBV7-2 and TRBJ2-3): GAGVSQSPSNKVTEKGKDVELRCDPISGHTALYWYRQSLGQGLEFLIYFQGNSAPDKSGLPSDRFSAERTGGSVSTLTIQRTQQEDSAVYLCASSAGLPNTDTQYFGPGTRLTVL.

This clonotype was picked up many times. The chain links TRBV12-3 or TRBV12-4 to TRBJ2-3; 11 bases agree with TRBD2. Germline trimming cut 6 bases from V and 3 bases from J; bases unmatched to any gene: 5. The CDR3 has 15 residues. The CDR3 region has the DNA TGTGCCAGCAGCCAGCCTAGCGGGAGGACAGATACGCAGTATTTT. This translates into CASSQPSGRTDTQYF.

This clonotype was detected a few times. The CDR3 region is CASSQARGGAEAFF. The DNA for the CDR3 is TGTGCCAGCAGCCAAGCTAGGGGGGGTGCTGAAGCTTTCTTT. This sequence joins TRBV14 and TRBJ1-1, with D possibly matching TRBD1 (6 bases). The CDR3 has 14 residues. Trimming cost V 1 base and J 6 bases, with 12 bases left between them. The germline V gene encodes CDR1 SGHDN and CDR2 FVKESK.